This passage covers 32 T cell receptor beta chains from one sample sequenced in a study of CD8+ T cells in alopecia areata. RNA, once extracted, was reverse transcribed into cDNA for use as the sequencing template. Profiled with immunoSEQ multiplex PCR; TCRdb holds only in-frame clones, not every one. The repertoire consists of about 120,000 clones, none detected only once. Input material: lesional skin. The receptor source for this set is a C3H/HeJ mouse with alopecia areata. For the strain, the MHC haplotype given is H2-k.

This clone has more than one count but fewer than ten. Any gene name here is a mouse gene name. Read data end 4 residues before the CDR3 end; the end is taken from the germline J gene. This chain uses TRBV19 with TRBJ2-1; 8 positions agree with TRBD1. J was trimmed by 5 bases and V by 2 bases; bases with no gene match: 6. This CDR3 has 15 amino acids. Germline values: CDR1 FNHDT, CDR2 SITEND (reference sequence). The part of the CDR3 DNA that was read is TGTGCCAGCAGTATCCACGGACAGGGAGATGCT. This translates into CASSIHGQGDA. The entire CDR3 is CASSIHGQGDAEQFF.

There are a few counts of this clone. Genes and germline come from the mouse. This chain's CDR3 is CASSYSLSNERLFF. Incomplete CDR3 DNA: TGTGCCAGCAGCTACAGTCTTTCCAACGAA. The rearrangement joins TRBV19 to TRBJ1-4; D unresolved. The missing CDR3 end, 4 residues past where the read stops, is filled in from the germline J gene. The V end was cut by 5 bases, the J end by 0 bases, with 8 bases between. Germline V lookup: CDR1 FNHDT, CDR2 SITEND (reference sequence). The CDR3 consists of 14 residues.

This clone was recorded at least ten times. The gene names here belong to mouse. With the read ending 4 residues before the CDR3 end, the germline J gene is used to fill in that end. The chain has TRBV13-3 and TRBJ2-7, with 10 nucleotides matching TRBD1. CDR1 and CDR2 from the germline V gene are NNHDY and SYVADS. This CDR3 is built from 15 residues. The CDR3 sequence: CASSAPGTGEDEQYF. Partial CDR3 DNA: TGTGCCAGCAGTGCCCCCGGGACAGGGGAAGAT.

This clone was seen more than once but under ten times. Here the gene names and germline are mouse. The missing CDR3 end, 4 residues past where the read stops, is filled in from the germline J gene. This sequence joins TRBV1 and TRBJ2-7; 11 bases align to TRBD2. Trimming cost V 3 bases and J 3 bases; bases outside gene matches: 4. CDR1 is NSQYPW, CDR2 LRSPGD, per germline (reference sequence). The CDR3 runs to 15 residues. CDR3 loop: CTCSARDWGFYEQYF. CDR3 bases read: TGCACCTGCAGTGCCCGGGACTGGGGGTTCTAT.

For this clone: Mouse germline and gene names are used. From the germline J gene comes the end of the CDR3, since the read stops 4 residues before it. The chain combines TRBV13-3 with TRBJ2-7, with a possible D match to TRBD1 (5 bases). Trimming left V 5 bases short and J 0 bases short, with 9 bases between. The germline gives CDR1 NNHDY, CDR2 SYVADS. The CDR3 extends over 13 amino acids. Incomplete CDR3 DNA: TGTGCCAGCAGCAGACAGCACTCCTAT. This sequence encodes CASSRQHSY. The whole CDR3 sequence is CASSRQHSYEQYF.

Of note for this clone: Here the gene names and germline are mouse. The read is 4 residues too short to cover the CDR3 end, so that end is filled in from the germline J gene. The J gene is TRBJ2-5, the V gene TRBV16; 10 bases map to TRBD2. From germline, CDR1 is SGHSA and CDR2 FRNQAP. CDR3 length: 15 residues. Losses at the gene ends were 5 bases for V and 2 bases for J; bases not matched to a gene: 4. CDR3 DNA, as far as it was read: TGTGCAAGCAGCACCTGGGGGGGCGGCCAAGAC. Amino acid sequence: CASSTWGGGQD. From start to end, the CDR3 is CASSTWGGGQDTQYF.

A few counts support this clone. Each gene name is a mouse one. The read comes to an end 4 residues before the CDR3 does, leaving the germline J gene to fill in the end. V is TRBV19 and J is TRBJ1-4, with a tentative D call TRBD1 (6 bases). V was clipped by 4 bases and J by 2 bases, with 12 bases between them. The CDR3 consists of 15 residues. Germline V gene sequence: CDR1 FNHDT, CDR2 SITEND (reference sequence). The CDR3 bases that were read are TGTGCCAGCAGTCCCCTCGGACAGTCCAACGAA. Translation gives CASSPLGQSNE. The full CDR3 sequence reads CASSPLGQSNERLFF. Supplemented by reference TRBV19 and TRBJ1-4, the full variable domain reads GGIITQTPKFLIGQEGQKLTLKCQQNFNHDTMYWYRQDSGKGLRLIYYSITENDLQKGDLSEGYDASREKKSSFSLTVTSAQKNEMAVFLCASSPLGQSNERLFFGHGTKLSVL.

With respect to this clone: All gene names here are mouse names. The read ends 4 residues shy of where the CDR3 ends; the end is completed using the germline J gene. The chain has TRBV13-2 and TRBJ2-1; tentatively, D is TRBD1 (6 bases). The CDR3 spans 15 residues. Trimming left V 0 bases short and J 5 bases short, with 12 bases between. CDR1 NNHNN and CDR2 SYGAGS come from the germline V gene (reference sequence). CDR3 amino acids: CASGDVQGWNAEQFF. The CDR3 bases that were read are TGTGCCAGCGGTGATGTACAGGGATGGAATGCT.

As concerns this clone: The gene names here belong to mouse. The sequenced CDR3 bases are TGTGCCAGCAGTGCCCCTGGGGGGACAAACACCGGG. It codes for CASSAPGGTNTG. From start to end, the CDR3 is CASSAPGGTNTGQLYF. The chain is built from TRBV13-3 and TRBJ2-2, with 8 positions matching TRBD2. The read ends 4 residues early relative to the CDR3; the germline J gene fills the gap. The CDR3 is 16 residues long. CDR1 and CDR2 from the germline V gene are NNHDY and SYVADS. V shed 3 bases and J 0 bases; nucleotides not matched to a gene: 4.

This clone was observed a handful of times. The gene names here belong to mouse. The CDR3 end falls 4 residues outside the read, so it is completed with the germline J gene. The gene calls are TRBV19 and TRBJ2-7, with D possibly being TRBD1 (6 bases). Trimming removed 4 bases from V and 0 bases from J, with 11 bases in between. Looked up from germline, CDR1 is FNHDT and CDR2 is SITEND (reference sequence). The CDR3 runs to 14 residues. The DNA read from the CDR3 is TGTGCCAGCAGTCTCGACAGGATCTCCTAT. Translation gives CASSLDRISY. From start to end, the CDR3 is CASSLDRISYEQYF.

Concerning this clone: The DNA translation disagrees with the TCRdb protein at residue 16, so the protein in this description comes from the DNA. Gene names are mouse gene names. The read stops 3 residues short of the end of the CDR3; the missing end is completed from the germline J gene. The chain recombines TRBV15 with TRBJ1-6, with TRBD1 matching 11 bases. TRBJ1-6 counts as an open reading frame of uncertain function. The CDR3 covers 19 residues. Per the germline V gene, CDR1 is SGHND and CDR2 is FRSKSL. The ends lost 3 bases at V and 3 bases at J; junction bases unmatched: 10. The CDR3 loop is CASSFGDRGGGYYNSPLYF. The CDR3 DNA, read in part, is TGTGCCAGCAGTTTTGGGGACAGGGGGGGAGGCTACTATAATTCGCCC.

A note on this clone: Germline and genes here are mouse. The CDR3 loop is CTCWDINYAEQFF. The CDR3 DNA, read in part, is TGCACCTGTTGGGACATTAACTATGCT. This chain joins TRBV1 and TRBJ2-1; D is perhaps TRBD1 (6 bases). The CDR3 is cut off 4 residues early in the read; its end comes from the germline J gene. Germline CDR1 is NSQYPW and CDR2 is LRSPGD (reference sequence). Trimming shortened V by 9 bases and J by 0 bases, and 9 bases separated the two germline ends. The CDR3 has 13 residues.

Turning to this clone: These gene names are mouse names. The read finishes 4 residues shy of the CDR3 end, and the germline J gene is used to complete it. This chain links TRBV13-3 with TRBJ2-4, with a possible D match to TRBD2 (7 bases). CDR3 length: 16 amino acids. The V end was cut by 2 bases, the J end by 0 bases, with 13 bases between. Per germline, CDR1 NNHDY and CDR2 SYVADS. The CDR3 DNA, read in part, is TGTGCCAGCAGTGAGGGCTGGGGGCGTAGTCAAAAC. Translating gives CASSEGWGRSQN. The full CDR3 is CASSEGWGRSQNTLYF.

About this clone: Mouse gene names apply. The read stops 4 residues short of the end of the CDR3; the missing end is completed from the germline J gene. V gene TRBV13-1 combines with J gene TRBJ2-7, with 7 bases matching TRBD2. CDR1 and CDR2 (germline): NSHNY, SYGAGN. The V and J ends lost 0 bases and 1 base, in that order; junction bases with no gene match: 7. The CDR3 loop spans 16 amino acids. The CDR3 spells CASSDAGGWGSYEQYF. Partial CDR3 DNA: TGTGCCAGCAGTGATGCCGGTGGCTGGGGGTCCTAT.

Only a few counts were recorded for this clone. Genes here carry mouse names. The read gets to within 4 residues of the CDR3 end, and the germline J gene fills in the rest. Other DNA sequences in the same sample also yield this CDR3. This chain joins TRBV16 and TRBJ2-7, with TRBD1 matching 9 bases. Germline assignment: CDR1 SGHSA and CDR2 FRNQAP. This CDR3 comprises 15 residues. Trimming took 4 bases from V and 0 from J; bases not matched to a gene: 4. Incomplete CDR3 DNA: TGTGCAAGCAGCTCCGGGGACAGGGTCTCCTAT. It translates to CASSSGDRVSY. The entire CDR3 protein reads CASSSGDRVSYEQYF.

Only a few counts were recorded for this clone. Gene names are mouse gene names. The CDR3 sequence: CASSQGQNAEQFF. Incomplete CDR3 DNA: TGTGCCAGCAGCCAGGGACAAAATGCT. This sequence joins TRBV5 and TRBJ2-1; a weak D match, TRBD1 (6 bases). Coverage ceases 4 residues before the CDR3 finishes, and the germline J gene fills in the end. Trimming shortened V by 3 bases and J by 5 bases, and 8 bases separated the two germline ends. Germline assignment: CDR1 LGHNA and CDR2 YNLKQL (reference sequence). This CDR3 contains 13 residues.

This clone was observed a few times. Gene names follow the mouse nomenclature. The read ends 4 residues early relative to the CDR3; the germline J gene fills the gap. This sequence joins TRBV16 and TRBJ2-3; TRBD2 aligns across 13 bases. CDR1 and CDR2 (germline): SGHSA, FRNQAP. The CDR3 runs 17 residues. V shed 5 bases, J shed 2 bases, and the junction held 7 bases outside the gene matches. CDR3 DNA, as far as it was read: TGTGCAAGCAGCCCTTGGACTGGGGGGGCCGATGCAGAA. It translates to CASSPWTGGADAE. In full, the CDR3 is CASSPWTGGADAETLYF.

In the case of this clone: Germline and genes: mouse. The CDR3 spells CASSTGTGGTFNQDTQYF. The sequenced part of the CDR3 DNA is TGTGCCAGCAGTACAGGGACTGGGGGGACCTTTAACCAAGAC. The V and J genes are TRBV13-3 and TRBJ2-5; TRBD2 matches 12 bases. The read ends 4 residues before the CDR3 terminus; that terminus is restored from the germline J gene. CDR1 NNHDY and CDR2 SYVADS come from the germline V gene. V was clipped by 4 bases and J by 0 bases; unmatched bases: 9. This CDR3 has 18 residues.

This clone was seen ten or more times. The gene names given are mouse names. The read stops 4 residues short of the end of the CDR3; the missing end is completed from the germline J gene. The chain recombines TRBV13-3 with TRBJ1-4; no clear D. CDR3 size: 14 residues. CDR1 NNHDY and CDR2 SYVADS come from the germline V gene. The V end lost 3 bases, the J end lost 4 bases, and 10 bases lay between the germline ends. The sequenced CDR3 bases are TGTGCCAGCAGTGGCCCCGACAACAACGAA. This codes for CASSGPDNNE. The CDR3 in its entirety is CASSGPDNNERLFF.

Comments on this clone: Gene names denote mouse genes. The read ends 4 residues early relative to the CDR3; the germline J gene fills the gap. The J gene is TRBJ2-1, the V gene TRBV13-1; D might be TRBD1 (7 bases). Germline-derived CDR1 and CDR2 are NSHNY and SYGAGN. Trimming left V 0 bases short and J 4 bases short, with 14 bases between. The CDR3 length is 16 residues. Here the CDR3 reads CASSDAEGALYAEQFF. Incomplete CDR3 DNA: TGTGCCAGCAGTGATGCAGAGGGGGCGCTTTATGCT.

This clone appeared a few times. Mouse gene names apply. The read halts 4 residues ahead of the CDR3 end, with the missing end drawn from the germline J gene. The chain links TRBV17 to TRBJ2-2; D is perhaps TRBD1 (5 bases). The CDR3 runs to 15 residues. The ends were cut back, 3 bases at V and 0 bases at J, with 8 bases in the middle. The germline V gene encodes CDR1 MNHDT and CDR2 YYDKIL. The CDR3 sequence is CASSSWTTNTGQLYF. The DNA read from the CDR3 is TGTGCTAGCAGTAGCTGGACAACAAACACCGGG.

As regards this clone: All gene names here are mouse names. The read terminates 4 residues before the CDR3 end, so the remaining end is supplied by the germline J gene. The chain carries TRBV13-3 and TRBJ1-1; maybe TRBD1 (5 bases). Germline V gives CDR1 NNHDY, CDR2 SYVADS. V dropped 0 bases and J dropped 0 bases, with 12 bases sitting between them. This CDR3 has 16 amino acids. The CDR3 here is CASSDAPAGTNTEVFF. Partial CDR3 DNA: TGTGCCAGCAGTGATGCCCCCGCAGGGACAAACACA.

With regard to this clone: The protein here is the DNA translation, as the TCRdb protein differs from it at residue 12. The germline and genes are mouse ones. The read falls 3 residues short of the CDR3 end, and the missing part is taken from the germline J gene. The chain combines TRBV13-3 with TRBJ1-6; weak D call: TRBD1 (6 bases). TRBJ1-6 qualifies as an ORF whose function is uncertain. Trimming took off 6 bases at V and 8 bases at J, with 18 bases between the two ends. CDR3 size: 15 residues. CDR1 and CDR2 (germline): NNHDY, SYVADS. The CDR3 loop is CASKASGRGDSPLYF. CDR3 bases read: TGTGCCAGCAAAGCCTCCGGCAGGGGTGATTCGCCC.

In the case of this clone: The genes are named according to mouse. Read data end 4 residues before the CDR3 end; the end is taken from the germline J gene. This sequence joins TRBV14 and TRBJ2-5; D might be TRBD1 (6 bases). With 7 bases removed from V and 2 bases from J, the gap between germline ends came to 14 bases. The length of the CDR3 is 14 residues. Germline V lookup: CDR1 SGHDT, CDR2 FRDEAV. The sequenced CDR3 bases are TGTGCCAGCGGCCCCCGGGACACCCAAGAC. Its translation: CASGPRDTQD. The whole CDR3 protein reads CASGPRDTQDTQYF.

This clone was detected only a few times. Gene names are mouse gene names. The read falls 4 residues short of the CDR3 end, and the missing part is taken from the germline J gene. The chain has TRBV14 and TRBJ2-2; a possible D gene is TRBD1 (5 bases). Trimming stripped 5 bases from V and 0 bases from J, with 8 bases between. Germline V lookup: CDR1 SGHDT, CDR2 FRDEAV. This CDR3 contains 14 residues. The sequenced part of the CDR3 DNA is TGTGCCAGCAGCCCGGACACAAACACCGGG. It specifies CASSPDTNTG. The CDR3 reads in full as CASSPDTNTGQLYF.

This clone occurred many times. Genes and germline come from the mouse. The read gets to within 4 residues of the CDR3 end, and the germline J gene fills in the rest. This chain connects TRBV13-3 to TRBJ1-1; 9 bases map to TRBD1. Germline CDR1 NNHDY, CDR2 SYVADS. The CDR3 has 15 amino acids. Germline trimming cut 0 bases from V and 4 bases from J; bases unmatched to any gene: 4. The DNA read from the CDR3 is TGTGCCAGCAGTGATGCGACAGGGGGAGCCACA. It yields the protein CASSDATGGAT. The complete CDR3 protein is CASSDATGGATEVFF.

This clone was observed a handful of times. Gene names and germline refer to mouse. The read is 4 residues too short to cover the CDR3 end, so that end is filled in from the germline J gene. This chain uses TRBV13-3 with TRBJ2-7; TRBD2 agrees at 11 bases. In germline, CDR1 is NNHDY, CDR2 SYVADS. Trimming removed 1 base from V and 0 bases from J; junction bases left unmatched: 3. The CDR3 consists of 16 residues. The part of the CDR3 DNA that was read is TGTGCCAGCAGTGATTGGACTGGGGGGAACTCCTAT. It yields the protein CASSDWTGGNSY. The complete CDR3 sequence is CASSDWTGGNSYEQYF.

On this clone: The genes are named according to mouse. CDR3 region: CASRPGGEDDYTF. CDR3 DNA (partial): TGTGCCAGCAGACCTGGGGGGGAGGAC. The chain couples TRBV13-3 to TRBJ1-2; maybe TRBD1 (5 bases). The read terminates 4 residues ahead of where the CDR3 ends, so the germline J gene completes it. The CDR3 sequence is 13 residues long. Looked up from germline, CDR1 is NNHDY and CDR2 is SYVADS.

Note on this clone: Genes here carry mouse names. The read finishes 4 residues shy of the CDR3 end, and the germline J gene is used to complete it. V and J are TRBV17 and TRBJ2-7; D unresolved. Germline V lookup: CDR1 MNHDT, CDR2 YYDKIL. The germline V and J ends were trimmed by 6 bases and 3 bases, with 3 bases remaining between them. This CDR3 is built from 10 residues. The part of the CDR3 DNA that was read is TGTGCTAGCAGCCACTAT. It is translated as CASSHY. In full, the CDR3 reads CASSHYEQYF.

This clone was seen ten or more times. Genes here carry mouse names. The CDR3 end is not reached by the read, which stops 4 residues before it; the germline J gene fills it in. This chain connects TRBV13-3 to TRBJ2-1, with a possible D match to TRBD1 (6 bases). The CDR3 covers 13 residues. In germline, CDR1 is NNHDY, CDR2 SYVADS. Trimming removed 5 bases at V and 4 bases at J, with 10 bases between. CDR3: CASSTGIYAEQFF. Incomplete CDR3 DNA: TGTGCCAGCAGCACAGGGATTTATGCT.

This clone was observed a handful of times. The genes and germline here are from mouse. CDR3 sequence: CTCSADPRGSDYTF. The covered CDR3 bases are TGCACCTGCAGTGCAGATCCCAGGGGCTCC. This chain links TRBV1 with TRBJ1-2; D is possibly TRBD1 (6 bases). The sequence runs out 4 residues before the end of the CDR3; the remainder is reconstructed from the germline J gene. This CDR3 region has 14 residues. Per the germline V gene, CDR1 is NSQYPW and CDR2 is LRSPGD (reference sequence). Trimming left V 0 bases short and J 4 bases short, with 9 bases between.

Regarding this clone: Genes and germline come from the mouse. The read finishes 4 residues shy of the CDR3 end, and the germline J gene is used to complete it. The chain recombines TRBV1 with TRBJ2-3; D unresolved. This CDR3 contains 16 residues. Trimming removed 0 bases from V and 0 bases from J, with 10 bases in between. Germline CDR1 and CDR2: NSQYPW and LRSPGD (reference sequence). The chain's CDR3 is CTCSADLRLSAETLYF. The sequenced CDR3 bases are TGCACCTGCAGTGCAGATCTGAGACTTAGTGCAGAA.